The subject of this entry is one TCR beta chain. Its antigen is not identified. The ViraFEST assay expanded antigen-specific CD4+ T cells with viral peptide pools before sequencing. A 10-day culture period preceded the isolation of CD4+ T cells. Of the BNT162b2 and mRNA-1273 vaccines, participants received two doses of one or the other. The CDR3 has 20 amino acids. V was pared by 6 bases and J by 8 bases, with 27 bases of the junction left unmatched. Germline-derived CDR1 and CDR2 are MDHEN and SYDVKM. This sample is part of a study of vaccination effects on CD4 cells after COVID-19. Sequencing used immunoSEQ multiplex PCR; TCRdb keeps in-frame clones, though not all of them. Of 20,000 to 30,000 clones listed, around 77% were seen once; the top ten hold less than 25%.

V and J are TRBV28 and TRBJ2-7; 11 bases are a match to TRBD2. The specimen was CD4+ T cells from PBMCs cultured with HCoV-NL63 spike peptides, collected after COVID-19 vaccination. This sequence originates from a human donor who received a COVID-19 vaccine. The CDR3 is CASSPTKGLAEEGALYQQYF. In nucleotides, the CDR3 is TGTGCCAGCAGCCCTACCAAGGGACTAGCGGAAGAAGGGGCACTTTACCAGCAGTACTTC.